This is a list of T cell receptor beta chains from one sample in a study of cytomegalovirus exposure and HLA in healthy donors. Sequencing was performed with immunoSEQ multiplex PCR; in TCRdb, only in-frame clones are kept and a portion is missing. In the table there are under 110,000 clones, 76% of which are singletons. The source material was PBMCs. The receptors stem from a middle-aged man in good health and CMV-seronegative. CDR3s include the opening cysteine and the closing phenylalanine or tryptophan. A D gene is named only where the DNA matches it firmly. Size tells how often a clone was seen (once, few, many) or the class of an expanded clone, and some rows leave it out.

cdr3_length	v_call	j_call	d_call	clone_size	cdr3_aa	cdr3_nt
15	TRBV5-5	TRBJ2-5	TRBD2	few	CASHPLAGGGETQYF	TGTGCCAGCCATCCTTTAGCGGGGGGAGGAGAGACCCAGTACTTC
15	TRBV6-1	TRBJ2-1	-	-	CASGLNGPIYNEQFF	TGTGCCAGCGGACTCAACGGCCCCATTTACAATGAGCAGTTCTTC
16	TRBV5-5	TRBJ2-2	-	-	CASSSLWDSVGGELFF	TGTGCCAGCAGCTCGCTCTGGGACTCCGTAGGGGGGGAGCTGTTTTTT
15	TRBV5-1	TRBJ2-7	TRBD2	-	CASSLGGLPSYEQYF	TGCGCCAGCAGCTTGGGGGGACTACCATCCTACGAGCAGTACTTC
17	TRBV7-9	TRBJ1-2	-	-	CSSSPKGTTGIHYGYTF	TGTTCCAGCAGCCCGAAGGGAACAACAGGGATACACTATGGCTACACCTTC
16	TRBV10-1	TRBJ1-2	-	-	CASSESGARGTYGYTF	TGCGCCAGCAGTGAGTCTGGGGCCCGGGGGACCTATGGCTACACCTTC
15	TRBV7-9	TRBJ1-5	-	-	CSSSERGSEGQPQHF	TGTTCCAGCAGCGAGCGAGGCAGTGAGGGTCAGCCCCAGCATTTT
13	TRBV18	TRBJ2-7	-	-	CASSPGTAYEQYF	TGTGCCAGCTCACCCGGGACTGCCTACGAGCAGTACTTC
15	TRBV7-2	TRBJ1-2	-	-	CASSLDRGAVRGYTF	TGTGCCAGCAGCTTAGACCGTGGGGCTGTTCGTGGCTACACCTTC
14	TRBV19	TRBJ1-1	TRBD1	-	CASTSGGPGTEAFF	TGTGCCAGTACCTCAGGGGGGCCGGGGACTGAAGCTTTCTTT
15	TRBV7-6	TRBJ2-2	-	-	CASSPLGGNTGELFF	TGTGCCAGCAGCCCTCTGGGGGGGAACACCGGGGAGCTGTTTTTT
13	TRBV28	TRBJ1-2	TRBD1	-	CASNGQGRDGYTF	TGTGCCAGCAACGGACAGGGGAGGGATGGCTACACCTTC
14	TRBV5-1	TRBJ2-1	-	-	CASSPRASYNEQFF	TGCGCCAGCAGCCCCAGGGCCTCCTACAATGAGCAGTTCTTC
16	TRBV4-2	TRBJ1-3	TRBD1	few	CASRGGQGASGNTIYF	TGTGCCAGCAGGGGCGGGCAGGGGGCCTCTGGAAACACCATATATTTT
15	TRBV5-4	TRBJ2-7	-	-	CASSLIEQVAYEQYF	TGTGCCAGCAGCCTTATTGAACAGGTTGCCTACGAGCAGTACTTC
16	TRBV7-8	TRBJ2-2	TRBD2	-	CASSFLAGGPGGELFF	TGTGCCAGCAGCTTTCTAGCGGGGGGGCCGGGGGGGGAGCTGTTTTTT
14	TRBV6-1	TRBJ2-2	TRBD1	-	CASRGQGSPGELFF	TGTGCCAGCAGGGGACAGGGATCCCCCGGGGAGCTGTTTTTT
17	TRBV7-9	TRBJ2-3	TRBD2	-	CASSSSGGSGVTDTQYF	TGTGCCAGCAGCTCGTCGGGGGGTAGCGGGGTCACAGATACGCAGTATTTT
12	TRBV10-3	TRBJ1-2	TRBD1	once	CAINRGGWGYTF	TGTGCCATCAATCGAGGGGGCTGGGGCTACACCTTC
13	TRBV2	TRBJ2-3	-	once	CASSAGSADTQYF	TGTGCCAGCAGTGCCGGGAGTGCAGATACGCAGTATTTT
15	TRBV10-3	TRBJ1-5	-	few	CAISEEGGSWEPQHF	TGTGCCATCAGTGAGGAGGGGGGGTCCTGGGAGCCCCAGCATTTT
14	TRBV7-2	TRBJ2-1	TRBD2	-	CASSSPGGYNEQFF	TGTGCCAGCAGCTCCCCGGGAGGGTACAATGAGCAGTTCTTC
18	TRBV7-2	TRBJ1-6	-	-	CASSARGREANYNSPLHF	TGTGCCAGCAGCGCTCGCGGCAGGGAAGCAAACTATAATTCACCCCTCCACTTT
14	TRBV5-5	TRBJ1-1	-	few	CASSSGVVNTEAFF	TGTGCCAGCAGCTCAGGGGTAGTGAACACTGAAGCTTTCTTT
15	TRBV27	TRBJ2-6	-	-	CASSLEGPGANVLTF	TGTGCCAGCAGTTTGGAGGGGCCTGGGGCCAACGTCCTGACTTTC
14	TRBV6-6	TRBJ2-7	-	-	CASSQLVSPYEQYF	TGTGCCAGCAGCCAACTAGTTTCTCCCTACGAGCAGTACTTC
15	TRBV7-7	TRBJ2-3	TRBD2	-	CASSPTSGGGDTQYF	TGTGCCAGCAGTCCGACTAGCGGGGGGGGAGATACGCAGTATTTT
15	TRBV7-2	TRBJ2-5	TRBD1	few	CASSLAGTAHETQYF	TGTGCCAGCAGCTTAGCGGGGACAGCCCATGAGACCCAGTACTTC
15	TRBV5-1	TRBJ2-2	TRBD2	-	CAQTRRAGDTGELFF	TGCGCCCAAACTCGGAGAGCGGGGGACACCGGGGAGCTGTTTTTT
14	TRBV27	TRBJ1-5	TRBD1	-	CASSLGQNNQPQHF	TGTGCCAGCAGTCTGGGACAGAACAATCAGCCCCAGCATTTT
15	TRBV15	TRBJ1-6	-	-	CATSRDPKLDSPLHF	TGTGCCACCAGCAGAGATCCGAAGTTAGATTCACCCCTCCACTTT
15	TRBV7-9	TRBJ2-2	TRBD1	-	CASSADRGDTGELFF	TGTGCCAGCAGCGCGGACAGGGGGGACACCGGGGAGCTGTTTTTT
13	TRBV28	TRBJ1-4	-	-	CASSGEGNEKLFF	TGTGCCAGCAGTGGAGAGGGCAATGAAAAACTGTTTTTT
14	TRBV29-1	TRBJ1-1	TRBD1	-	CSVESGQGGTEAFF	TGCAGCGTTGAGAGCGGGCAGGGGGGCACTGAAGCTTTCTTT
13	TRBV29-1	TRBJ2-1	-	once	CSVALAISYEQFF	TGCAGCGTTGCCCTAGCGATCTCATATGAGCAGTTCTTC
13	TRBV5-5	TRBJ2-7	TRBD1	-	CASSLDRGYEQYF	TGTGCCAGCAGCTTGGACAGGGGCTACGAGCAGTACTTC
14	TRBV10-1	TRBJ1-6	TRBD1	-	CASSPGGQNSPLHF	TGCGCCAGCAGCCCAGGGGGCCAGAATTCACCCCTCCACTTT
15	TRBV7-9	TRBJ1-5	TRBD1	-	CSSSLGQVSNQPQHF	TGTTCCAGCAGCTTAGGACAGGTCAGCAATCAGCCCCAGCATTTT
13	TRBV28	TRBJ2-2	-	-	CASRAGDTGELFF	TGTGCCAGCCGTGCAGGGGACACCGGGGAGCTGTTTTTT
13	TRBV7-2	TRBJ1-1	-	once	CASSSGGDTEAFF	TGTGCCAGCAGCTCGGGGGGGGACACTGAAGCTTTCTTT
14	TRBV2	TRBJ2-5	TRBD1	-	CASCRDRGSPGFYF	TGTGCCAGTTGCCGGGACAGGGGGTCCCCTGGGTTCTACTTC
15	TRBV10-3	TRBJ1-4	TRBD1	-	CAISDDRGSNEKLFF	TGTGCCATCAGTGACGACAGGGGAAGTAATGAAAAACTGTTTTTT
13	TRBV2	TRBJ1-2	-	-	CASSDLGLYGYTF	TGTGCCAGCAGTGACCTGGGCCTCTATGGCTACACCTTC
11	TRBV5-5	TRBJ1-1	-	-	CASRANTEAFF	TGTGCCAGCAGGGCGAACACTGAAGCTTTCTTT
16	TRBV6-1	TRBJ2-5	-	-	CASSGLSGGGQETQYF	TGTGCCAGCAGTGGCCTATCAGGGGGAGGTCAAGAGACCCAGTACTTC
11	TRBV20-1	TRBJ1-1	-	few	CSAVRGGEAFF	TGCAGTGCTGTAAGGGGTGGTGAAGCTTTCTTT
14	TRBV11-1	TRBJ2-3	TRBD2	-	CASSAGGTTDTQYF	TGTGCCAGCTCGGCGGGGGGCACCACAGATACGCAGTATTTT